Following are 30 T cell receptor beta chains from one sample sequenced in a study of early T cells in non-severe SARS-CoV-2 infection. Using its own MiXCR run on the 5' RACE reads, TCRdb lists one record per CDR3 protein. The repertoire holds 70,000 to 95,000 distinct CDR3 sequences, with 14% to 15% as singletons. Sequencing input: whole blood. Receptors were obtained from an adult who was a healthcare worker with PCR-confirmed SARS-CoV-2 infection or an uninfected control (not recorded which).

This clonotype was seen a few times. This chain links TRBV7-9 with TRBJ1-1; D ambiguous. The length of the CDR3 is 12 residues. CDR1 is SEHNR and CDR2 is FQNEAQ in the germline V gene (reference sequence). The V and J ends lost 4 bases and 3 bases respectively, with 6 bases between them. CDR3 nucleotide sequence: TGTGCCAGCAGCTCACATTACACTGAAGCTTTCTTT. Protein: CASSSHYTEAFF.

In this sample, this clonotype turned up many times. The rearrangement joins TRBV20-1 to TRBJ2-3; perhaps TRBD2 as D (7 bases). The CDR3 is made up of 14 amino acids. The V gene lost 3 bases and the J gene lost 2 bases, with 12 bases spanning the gap. Germline V gives CDR1 DFQATT, CDR2 SNEGSKA (reference sequence). The DNA for the CDR3 is TGCAGTGCTAGTGCGGGGGCCTTCACAGATACGCAGTATTTT. This codes for CSASAGAFTDTQYF.

The chain combines TRBV11-3 with TRBJ2-1; 11 bases match TRBD1. The V and J ends lost 1 base and 7 bases, in that order; junction bases with no gene match: 3. The CDR3 consists of 15 residues. Germline lookup yields CDR1 SGHNT and CDR2 YENEEA. CDR3 protein: CASSLGTGGGNEQFF. CDR3 DNA sequence: TGTGCCAGCAGCTTAGGGACAGGGGGCGGGAATGAGCAGTTCTTC.

This clonotype appeared a few times. The chain joins TRBV7-6 to TRBJ1-1; possible D gene TRBD1, 6 bases. Germline V gene lookup returns CDR1 SGHVS and CDR2 FNYEAQ. The CDR3 spans 16 residues. V lost 2 bases to trimming and J lost 5 bases, with 18 bases between them. The DNA of the CDR3 is TGTGCCAGCAGCTTATTATCGGGGGCGTTGAGGACTGAAGCTTTCTTT. The encoded protein is CASSLLSGALRTEAFF.

The chain has TRBV29-1 and TRBJ2-3; TRBD2 agrees at 13 bases. Germline V gives CDR1 SQVTM, CDR2 ANQGSEA. The CDR3 has 16 residues. J gave up 3 bases and V 4 bases, and 7 bases lay outside the gene matches. CDR3 DNA sequence: TGCAGCGTTGCAGGACTAGCGGGGGAGGGAACAGATACGCAGTATTTT. Amino acid sequence: CSVAGLAGEGTDTQYF.

The genes are TRBV2 and TRBJ2-1, with 9 bases that match TRBD1. V lost 6 bases and J lost 6; bases outside the gene matches: 12. CDR3 length: 16 residues. Germline V gives CDR1 SNHLY, CDR2 FYNNEI. The CDR3 spells CASRDKTGGLINEQFF. The CDR3 nucleotides read TGTGCCAGCAGAGACAAAACAGGGGGCTTGATCAATGAGCAGTTCTTC. Combining the CDR3 with reference TRBV2 and TRBJ2-1 gives the whole variable domain EPEVTQTPSHQVTQMGQEVILRCVPISNHLYFYWYRQILGQKVEFLVSFYNNEISEKSEIFDDQFSVERPDGSNFTLKIRSTKLEDSAMYFCASRDKTGGLINEQFFGPGTRLTVL.

A few counts support this clonotype. The chain is built from TRBV4-1 and TRBJ2-2; 10 bases line up with TRBD2. Trimming removed 1 base from V and 6 bases from J; junction bases left unmatched: 11. The germline CDR1 and CDR2 sequences are MGHRA and YSYEKL. This CDR3 has 18 residues. Here the CDR3 DNA reads TGCGCCAGCAGCCAAGTAGGGTCTAGCGGGGGACCACCCGGGGAGCTGTTTTTT. As protein: CASSQVGSSGGPPGELFF.

This clonotype was observed many times. The genes are TRBV4-1 and TRBJ1-3; D is unclear. The V gene lost 4 bases and the J gene lost 0 bases, with 10 bases spanning the gap. Per germline, CDR1 MGHRA and CDR2 YSYEKL. There are 15 residues in the CDR3. The CDR3 loop reads CASSPGLHSGNTIYF. The CDR3 region has the DNA TGCGCCAGCAGCCCGGGATTACACTCTGGAAACACCATATATTTT.

The chain carries TRBV20-1 and TRBJ2-1, with 12 positions matching TRBD2. The CDR3 loop spans 15 amino acids. Germline-derived CDR1 and CDR2 are DFQATT and SNEGSKA (reference sequence). V lost 3 bases, J lost 4 bases, and 4 bases stayed unmatched. This CDR3 is CSASVTSGGYNEQFF. The CDR3 nucleotides are TGCAGTGCTAGTGTCACTAGCGGGGGGTACAATGAGCAGTTCTTC.

This clonotype was counted at least ten times. V and J are TRBV2 and TRBJ2-7; tentatively, D is TRBD2 (5 bases). The ends were cut back, 7 bases at V and 6 bases at J, with 13 bases in the middle. Germline CDR1 SNHLY, CDR2 FYNNEI. This CDR3 region has 12 residues. CDR3 sequence: CASILAGIEQYV. The CDR3 region has the DNA TGTGCCAGCATCTTGGCCGGGATCGAGCAGTACGTC.

The chain uses TRBV28 and TRBJ2-5, with 7 bases aligning to TRBD1. The CDR3 length is 16 residues. Germline V lookup: CDR1 MDHEN, CDR2 SYDVKM. Unmatched junction bases numbered 11, after V lost 3 bases and J lost 4 bases. Here the CDR3 reads CASSFLGQSLRETQYF. CDR3 sequence (DNA): TGTGCCAGCAGTTTCCTGGGACAGAGTTTGAGAGAGACCCAGTACTTC.

This clonotype was seen more than once but under ten times. The chain employs TRBV7-8 and TRBJ2-2, with D possibly matching TRBD1 (5 bases). The CDR3 has 15 residues. Trimming took off 1 base at V and 4 bases at J, with 10 bases between the two ends. Per germline, CDR1 SGHVS and CDR2 FQNEAQ. The CDR3 protein is CASSLDQGSTGELFF. Here the CDR3 DNA reads TGTGCCAGCAGCTTAGACCAGGGTTCCACCGGGGAGCTGTTTTTT.

This clonotype was detected a few times. The rearrangement uses TRBV30 and TRBJ1-2; D unclear. Per germline, CDR1 GTSNPN and CDR2 SVGIG (reference sequence). The V end lost 3 bases, the J end lost 0 bases, and 14 bases lay between the germline ends. The CDR3 consists of 15 residues. The CDR3 DNA is TGTGCCTGGAGCCCAGGACGGCCAGCTAACTATGGCTACACCTTC. This translates into CAWSPGRPANYGYTF. Complete variable domain (other parts from reference TRBV30 and TRBJ1-2): SQTIHQWPATLVQPVGSPLSLECTVEGTSNPNLYWYRQAAGRGLQLLFYSVGIGQISSEVPQNLSASRPQDRQFILSSKKLLLSDSGFYLCAWSPGRPANYGYTFGSGTRLTVV.

This clonotype was observed a handful of times. V and J are TRBV6-1 and TRBJ2-3, with TRBD1 as a possible D gene (8 bases). In germline, CDR1 is MNHNS, CDR2 SASEGT. V lost 6 bases and J lost 0, with 13 bases in between. The length of the CDR3 is 15 residues. The DNA for the CDR3 is TGTGCCAGCAGCTTACAGGGGGGGAGCACAGATACGCAGTATTTT. Translation: CASSLQGGSTDTQYF.

This chain's CDR3 is CASSDPTRNQPQHF. As DNA, the CDR3 is TGTGCCAGCAGCGACCCAACCCGCAATCAGCCCCAGCATTTT. The chain carries TRBV28 and TRBJ1-5; D unclear. Germline values: CDR1 MDHEN, CDR2 SYDVKM. The CDR3 is 14 residues long. V lost 6 bases, J lost 2 bases, and 11 bases lay in between.

The V call is TRBV7-9, the J call TRBJ2-1; 12 bases agree with TRBD2. The CDR3 sequence is 17 residues long. V trimming: 5 bases; J trimming: 5 bases; junction bases outside the gene matches: 10. Germline CDR1 reads SEHNR; CDR2 reads FQNEAQ (reference sequence). The CDR3 sequence is CASSHPRLAGANNEQFF. CDR3 sequence (DNA): TGTGCCAGCAGCCACCCAAGACTAGCGGGGGCCAACAATGAGCAGTTCTTC.

This clonotype was observed a handful of times. The rearrangement links TRBV19 to TRBJ2-1; the D gene is possibly TRBD2 (5 bases). There are 15 residues in the CDR3. The germline CDR1 and CDR2 sequences are LNHDA and SQIVND (reference sequence). V lost 4 bases and J lost 2, with 12 bases in between. CDR3 DNA sequence: TGTGCCAGTAGTAGCGAGGGTCTCGCCTACAATGAGCAGTTCTTC. This sequence encodes CASSSEGLAYNEQFF.

This clonotype appeared a few times. V gene TRBV29-1 combines with J gene TRBJ2-2, with D possibly being TRBD2 (6 bases). The CDR3 runs 14 residues. V dropped 5 bases and J dropped 1 base, with 11 bases sitting between them. Germline-derived CDR1 and CDR2 are SQVTM and ANQGSEA. The CDR3 reads CSVYTSLNTGELFF. The DNA for the CDR3 is TGCAGCGTTTATACTAGCTTGAACACCGGGGAGCTGTTTTTT.

The chain uses TRBV3-1 and TRBJ2-7, with TRBD2 matching 10 bases. The CDR3 covers 16 residues. Trimming at V came to 4 bases and at J to 4 bases, leaving 10 bases not matched to a gene. The V gene's germline CDR1 is LGHDT and CDR2 YNNKEL (reference sequence). This CDR3 is CASSRHASGGTYEQYV. CDR3 DNA: TGTGCCAGCAGCCGTCACGCTAGCGGGGGTACGTACGAGCAGTACGTC.

The chain carries TRBV10-3 and TRBJ1-1; D might be TRBD1 (5 bases). Germline CDR1 is ENHRY and CDR2 is SYGVKD. This CDR3 spans 13 amino acids. The germline V and J ends were trimmed by 5 bases and 1 base, with 8 bases remaining between them. The CDR3 DNA sequence: TGTGCCATCAGTAGACAGAGGAACACTGAAGCTTTCTTT. This codes for CAISRQRNTEAFF.

This clonotype has a handful of counts. V and J are TRBV6-2 or TRBV6-3 and TRBJ2-2; D gene ambiguous. V lost 6 bases to trimming and J lost 9 bases, with 8 bases between them. There are 11 residues in the CDR3. Germline V gene data show CDR1 as MNHEY and CDR2 as SVGEGT. DNA for the CDR3: TGTGCCAGCAGCCCCGACCGGGAGCTGTTTTTT. This gives the protein CASSPDRELFF.

This clonotype has a count of ten or more. V gene TRBV7-9 combines with J gene TRBJ1-1, with no clear D. The V gene lost 5 bases and the J gene lost 0 bases, with 16 bases spanning the gap. This CDR3 is 16 amino acids long. Germline CDR1 SEHNR, CDR2 FQNEAQ (reference sequence). The CDR3 nucleotides are TGTGCCAGCAGCCCAGACCTACAACCTATGAACACTGAAGCTTTCTTT. Encoded protein: CASSPDLQPMNTEAFF.

The chain is built from TRBV7-2 and TRBJ2-5; 10 bases align to TRBD2. The CDR3 is made up of 17 amino acids. Germline V gene data show CDR1 as SGHTA and CDR2 as FQGNSA. V lost 1 base to trimming and J lost 5 bases; unmatched junction nucleotides: 10. Written as DNA, the CDR3 is TGTGCCAGCAGCTTAGTGGTTAGCGGGGGGATAGAGGAGACCCAGTACTTC. It yields the protein CASSLVVSGGIEETQYF.

J is TRBJ1-1 and V is TRBV20-1, with a weak D call TRBD1 (5 bases). Trimming pared 1 base from V and 4 bases from J, leaving 16 bases between. This CDR3 has 15 amino acids. Germline V gene lookup returns CDR1 DFQATT and CDR2 SNEGSKA (reference sequence). The CDR3 sequence: CSARGGVWSGTEAFF. CDR3 DNA: TGCAGTGCTAGAGGGGGGGTATGGTCGGGCACTGAAGCTTTCTTT.

This clonotype has just a few counts. The rearrangement joins TRBV20-1 to TRBJ1-2; D not resolved. With 1 base removed from V and 4 bases from J, the gap between germline ends came to 10 bases. From germline, CDR1 is DFQATT and CDR2 SNEGSKA (reference sequence). The CDR3 is made up of 13 amino acids. The CDR3 DNA reads TGCAGTGCTAGAGTAGGCCTGATCTATGGCTACACCTTC. Its translation: CSARVGLIYGYTF.

The gene calls are TRBV7-9 and TRBJ2-3; no reliable D call. With 0 bases removed from V and 2 bases from J, the gap between germline ends came to 6 bases. The CDR3 has 14 amino acids. The germline gives CDR1 SEHNR, CDR2 FQNEAQ (reference sequence). CDR3 in DNA: TGTGCCAGCAGCTTAGCCACAGACACAGATACGCAGTATTTT. Amino acid sequence: CASSLATDTDTQYF.

This clonotype was detected only a few times. V is TRBV2 and J is TRBJ1-1; D unresolved. The CDR3 covers 13 residues. With 7 bases removed from V and 0 bases from J, the gap between germline ends came to 9 bases. The germline CDR1 and CDR2 sequences are SNHLY and FYNNEI. DNA for the CDR3: TGTGCCAGCAAGAGGACCTTGAACACTGAAGCTTTCTTT. Residues: CASKRTLNTEAFF.

This clonotype was recorded many times. The genes are TRBV11-2 and TRBJ2-7; D remains unclear. Trimming took off 3 bases at V and 6 bases at J, with 9 bases between the two ends. Germline CDR1 reads SGHAT; CDR2 reads FQNNGV. This CDR3 has 12 amino acids. CDR3 loop: CASSLGYGEQYV. The CDR3 DNA sequence: TGTGCCAGCAGCTTGGGATATGGCGAGCAGTACGTC.

For this clonotype: This could be a read error, since a much larger clone is one nucleotide away. The V call is TRBV6-5, the J call TRBJ1-6; TRBD1 agrees at 8 bases. The CDR3 totals 17 residues. With V trimmed by 3 bases and J by 4 bases, 8 bases remained unmatched. CDR1 is MNHEY, CDR2 SVGAGI, per germline. The CDR3 DNA is TGTGCCAGCAGTTATATGTCGACAGGGGTGTATAATTCACCCCTCCACTTT. Encoded protein: CASSYMSTGVYNSPLHF.

The chain has TRBV11-3 and TRBJ1-3; 8 nucleotides match TRBD1. Germline trimming cut 1 base from V and 1 base from J; bases unmatched to any gene: 3. The germline CDR1 and CDR2 sequences are SGHNT and YENEEA. The CDR3 totals 16 residues. The CDR3 here is CASSLGQGKSGNTIYF. The CDR3 DNA is TGTGCCAGCAGCTTAGGACAGGGGAAGTCTGGAAACACCATATATTTT.